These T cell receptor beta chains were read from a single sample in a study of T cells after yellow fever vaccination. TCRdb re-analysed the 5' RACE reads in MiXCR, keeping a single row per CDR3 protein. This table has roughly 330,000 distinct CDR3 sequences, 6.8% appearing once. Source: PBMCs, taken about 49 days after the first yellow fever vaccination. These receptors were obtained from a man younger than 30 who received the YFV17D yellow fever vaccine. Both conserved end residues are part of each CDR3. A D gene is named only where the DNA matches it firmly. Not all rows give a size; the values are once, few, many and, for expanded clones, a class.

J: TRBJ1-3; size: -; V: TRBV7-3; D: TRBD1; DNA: TGTGCCAGCAGCTTAAGCCCAAGTATACAGGGGGCGATCCCTTCTGGAAACACCATATATTTT; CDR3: CASSLSPSIQGAIPSGNTIYF
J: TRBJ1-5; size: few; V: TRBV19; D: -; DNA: TGTGCCAGCCTCCAGGGGACCTTTGGCAATCAGCCCCAGCATTTT; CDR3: CASLQGTFGNQPQHF
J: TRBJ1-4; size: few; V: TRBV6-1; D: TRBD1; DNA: TGTGCCAGCAGGTCGGGACAGGGTTGGGAAAAACTGTTTTTT; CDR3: CASRSGQGWEKLFF
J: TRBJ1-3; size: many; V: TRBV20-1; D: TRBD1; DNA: TGCAGTGCAAATAAGGACAGGGACATCTCTGGAAACACCATATATTTT; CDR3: CSANKDRDISGNTIYF
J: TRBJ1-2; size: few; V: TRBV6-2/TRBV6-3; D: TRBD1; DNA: TGTGCCAGCAGTACCGGGACAGGGGGCCTTGGCTACACCTTC; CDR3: CASSTGTGGLGYTF
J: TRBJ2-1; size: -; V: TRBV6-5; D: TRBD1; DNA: TGTGCCAGCAGTTACGGCGGGACAGGCTACAATGAGCAGTTCTTC; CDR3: CASSYGGTGYNEQFF
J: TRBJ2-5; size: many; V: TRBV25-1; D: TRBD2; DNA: TGTGCCAGCAGCCCCGGTTGGCTAGCGGATGGAGAGACCCAGTACTTC; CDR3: CASSPGWLADGETQYF
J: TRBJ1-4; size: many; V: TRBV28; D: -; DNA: TGTGCCAGCAGTTCCCCCCGGAGGGGGGGCCCTGAAAAACTGTTTTTT; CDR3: CASSSPRRGGPEKLFF
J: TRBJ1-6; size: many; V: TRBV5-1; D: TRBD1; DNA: TGCGCCAGCAGCTGGATCGGACAGGGGAATTCACCCCTCCACTTT; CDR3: CASSWIGQGNSPLHF
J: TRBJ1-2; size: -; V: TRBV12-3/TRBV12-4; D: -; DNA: TGTGCCAGCAGTTTAAACAGGGCTGATGGCTACACCTTC; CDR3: CASSLNRADGYTF
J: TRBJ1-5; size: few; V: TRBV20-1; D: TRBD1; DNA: TGCAGTGCTCCGAGGGTGGGACAGTTCGATCAGCCCCAGCATTTT; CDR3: CSAPRVGQFDQPQHF
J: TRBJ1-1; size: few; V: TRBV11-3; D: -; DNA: TGTGCCAGCAGCTTAGATCAGGGTGAGGACACTGAAGCTTTCTTT; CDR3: CASSLDQGEDTEAFF
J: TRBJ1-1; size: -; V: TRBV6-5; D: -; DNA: TGTGCCAGCAGTTACGGTGGGGGAATCACTGAAGCTTTCTTT; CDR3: CASSYGGGITEAFF
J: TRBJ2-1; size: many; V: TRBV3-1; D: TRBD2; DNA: TGTGCCAGCAGCCCCGAGGGTAGCGGGGGGTACAATGAGCAGTTCTTC; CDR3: CASSPEGSGGYNEQFF
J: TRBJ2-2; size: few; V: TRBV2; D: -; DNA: TGTGCCAGCAGTGAATGGCCTAGCGCCGGGGAGCTGTTTTTT; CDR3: CASSEWPSAGELFF
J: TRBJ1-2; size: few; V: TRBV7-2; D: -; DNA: TGTGCCAGCAGCTTCGGGCGGAGCTACACCTTC; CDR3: CASSFGRSYTF
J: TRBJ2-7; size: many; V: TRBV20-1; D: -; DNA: TGCAGTGCTAGGCGGGCAGGGGAAGACGAGCAGTACTTC; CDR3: CSARRAGEDEQYF
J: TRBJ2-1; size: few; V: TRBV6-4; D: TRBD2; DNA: TGTGCCAGCAGTGATGGAGCGGGGGGCGGTAGTGAGCAGTTCTTC; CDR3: CASSDGAGGGSEQFF
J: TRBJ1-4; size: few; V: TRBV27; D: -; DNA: TGTGCCAGCAGTGCGTGGGGACCTGATGAAAAACTGTTTTTT; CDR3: CASSAWGPDEKLFF
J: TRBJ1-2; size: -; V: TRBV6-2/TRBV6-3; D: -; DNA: TGTGCCAGCAGTTACGACATGTCTTATGGCTACACCTTC; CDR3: CASSYDMSYGYTF
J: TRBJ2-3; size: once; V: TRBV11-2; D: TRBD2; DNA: TGTGCCAGCAGCTTAGTTTCTTATAGCGGGGGGCCTCAAGATACGCAGTATTTT; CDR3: CASSLVSYSGGPQDTQYF
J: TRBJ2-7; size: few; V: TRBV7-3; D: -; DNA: TGTGCCAGCAGCCCTACGTACAGCTCGGGCGAGCAGTACTTC; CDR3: CASSPTYSSGEQYF
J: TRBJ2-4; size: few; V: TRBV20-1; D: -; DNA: TGCAGTGCCAGCCAGGTCGGCAAAAACATTCAGTACTTC; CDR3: CSASQVGKNIQYF
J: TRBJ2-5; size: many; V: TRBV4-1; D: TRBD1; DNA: TGCGCCAGCAGCCAAAACAGGGGGCAAGAGACCCAGTACTTC; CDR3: CASSQNRGQETQYF
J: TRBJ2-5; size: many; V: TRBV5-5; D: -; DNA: TGTGCCAGCGCTCCGGGGACCTCCCAAGAGACCCAGTACTTC; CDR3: CASAPGTSQETQYF
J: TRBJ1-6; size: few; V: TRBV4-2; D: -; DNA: TGTGCCAGCAGCCAAGCCCAAGGAAATAATTCACCCCTCCACTTT; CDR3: CASSQAQGNNSPLHF
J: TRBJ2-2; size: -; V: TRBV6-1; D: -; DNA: TGTGCCAGCAGGGAAACTTCGAACACCGGGGAGCTGTTTTTT; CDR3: CASRETSNTGELFF
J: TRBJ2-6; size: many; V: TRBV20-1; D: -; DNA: TGCAGTGCTAGTATGTCCTCTGGGGCCAACGTCCTGACTTTC; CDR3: CSASMSSGANVLTF
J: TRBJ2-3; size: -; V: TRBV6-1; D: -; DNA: TGTGCCAGCAGGCTACAGGGCATGGGTACAGATACGCAGTATTTT; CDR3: CASRLQGMGTDTQYF
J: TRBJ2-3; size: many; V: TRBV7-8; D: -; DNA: TGTGCCAGCAGCTTAGATAGCGGAGATACGCAGTATTTT; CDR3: CASSLDSGDTQYF
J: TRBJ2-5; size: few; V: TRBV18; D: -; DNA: TGTGCCAGCAACACCCTTGGGGAGACGCGCCGCGAGACCCAGTACTTC; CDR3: CASNTLGETRRETQYF
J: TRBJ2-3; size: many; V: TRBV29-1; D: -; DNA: TGCAGCGTTGGTGTTAGAGATACGCAGTATTTT; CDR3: CSVGVRDTQYF
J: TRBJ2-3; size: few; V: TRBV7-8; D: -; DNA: TGTGCCAGCAGCTTAGATTTTGAGGGCGGGGACCATACGCAGTATTTT; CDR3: CASSLDFEGGDHTQYF
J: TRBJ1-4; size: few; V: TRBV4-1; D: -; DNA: TGCGCCAGCAGAAATACAGGGAAGTTTGAAAAACTGTTTTTT; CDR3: CASRNTGKFEKLFF
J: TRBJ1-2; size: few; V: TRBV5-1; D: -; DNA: TGCGCCAGCAGCTTTGTCCCGGGTGCAGGGCCAAAATATGGCTACACCTTC; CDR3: CASSFVPGAGPKYGYTF
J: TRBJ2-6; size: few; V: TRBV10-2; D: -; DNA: TGCGCCAGCAGTGAGCAGGGTTCCGGGGCCAACGTCCTGACTTTC; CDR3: CASSEQGSGANVLTF
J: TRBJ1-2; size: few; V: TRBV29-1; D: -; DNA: TGCAGCGTTGTCGGCCCGAGCCTCGGGAACTATGGCTACACCTTC; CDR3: CSVVGPSLGNYGYTF
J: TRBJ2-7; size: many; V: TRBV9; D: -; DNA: TGTGCCAGCAGCTACTCCCCCTCCCCCGGGGAGCAGTACTTC; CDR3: CASSYSPSPGEQYF
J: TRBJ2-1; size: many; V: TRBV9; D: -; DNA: TGTGCCAGCAGCGTAGTTTCCAGGGCCGATGAGCAGTTCTTC; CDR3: CASSVVSRADEQFF
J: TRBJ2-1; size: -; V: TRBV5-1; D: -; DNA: TGCGCCAGCAGCATCGGGGAATCATCCTACAATGAGCAGTTCTTC; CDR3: CASSIGESSYNEQFF
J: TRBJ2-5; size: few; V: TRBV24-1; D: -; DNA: TGTGCCACCAGGGATTCGGCCTTTGAGGAGACCCAGTACTTC; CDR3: CATRDSAFEETQYF
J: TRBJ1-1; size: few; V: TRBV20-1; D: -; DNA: TGCAGTGCTAGGGACGACCGGGGGGTTTGGGACACTGAAGCTTTCTTT; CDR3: CSARDDRGVWDTEAFF
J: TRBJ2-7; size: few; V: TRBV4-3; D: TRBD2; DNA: TGCGCCAGCAGCCAAGAACTAGCGGGGGGCTACGAGCAGTACTTC; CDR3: CASSQELAGGYEQYF
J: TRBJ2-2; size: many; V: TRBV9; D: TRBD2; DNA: TGTGCCAGCAGCGTGCGACTAGCGGGGGGTTCGGTGGGAGTCGGGGAGCTGTTTTTT; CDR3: CASSVRLAGGSVGVGELFF
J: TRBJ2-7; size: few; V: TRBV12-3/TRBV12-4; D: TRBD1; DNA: TGTGCCAGCAGACGAGGGACAGGGGTGGACGAGCAGTACTTC; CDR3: CASRRGTGVDEQYF
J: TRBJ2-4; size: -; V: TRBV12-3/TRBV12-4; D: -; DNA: TGTGCCAGCGGACGACTGGACCCACCCGTCATTCAGTACTTC; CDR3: CASGRLDPPVIQYF
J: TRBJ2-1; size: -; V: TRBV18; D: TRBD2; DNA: TGTGCCAGCTCACGAAGGACTAGCGGGGGGGCGAAAGCGAATGAGCAGTTCTTC; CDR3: CASSRRTSGGAKANEQFF
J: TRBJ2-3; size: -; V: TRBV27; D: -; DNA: TGTGCCAGCAGTGGGGGGACAGTTGGTACGCAGTATTTT; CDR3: CASSGGTVGTQYF
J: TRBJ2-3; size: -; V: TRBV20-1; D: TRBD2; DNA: TGCAGTGCTAGACCGAGCGGGGGGGACACAGATACGCAGTATTTT; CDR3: CSARPSGGDTDTQYF
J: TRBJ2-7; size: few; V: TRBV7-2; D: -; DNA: TGTGCCAGCAGCTTAGCAGCTCCCTCCTACGAGCAGTACTTC; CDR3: CASSLAAPSYEQYF
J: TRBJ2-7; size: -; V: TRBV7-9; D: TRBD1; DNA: TGTGCCAGCAGCTCGCCGGGACAGGGGGACTACGAGCAGTACTTC; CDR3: CASSSPGQGDYEQYF
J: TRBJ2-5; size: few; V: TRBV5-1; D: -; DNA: TGCGCCAGCAGCACCCTTTGGGCCGAGACCCAGTACTTC; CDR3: CASSTLWAETQYF
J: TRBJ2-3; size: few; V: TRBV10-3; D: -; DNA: TGTGCCATCAGTGACTCTCGGTCCCGCGCAGATACGCAGTATTTT; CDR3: CAISDSRSRADTQYF
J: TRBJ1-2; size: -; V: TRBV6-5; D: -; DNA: TGTGCCAGCAGTTACACCCACTCGACAGGTTTTAACTATGGCTACACCTTC; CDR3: CASSYTHSTGFNYGYTF
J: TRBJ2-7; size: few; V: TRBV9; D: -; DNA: TGTGCCAGCAGCGAAACCGGGACGGAGCAGTACTTC; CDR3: CASSETGTEQYF
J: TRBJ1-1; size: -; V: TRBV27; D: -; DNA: TGTGCCAGCAGTGGACAGCACACTGAAGCTTTCTTT; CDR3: CASSGQHTEAFF
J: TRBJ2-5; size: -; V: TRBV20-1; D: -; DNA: TGCAGTGCTAGAAGGGACCTCGGGGAGACCCAGTACTTC; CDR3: CSARRDLGETQYF
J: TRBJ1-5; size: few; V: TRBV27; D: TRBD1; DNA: TGTGCCAGCAGTGGGACAGGGCACAATCAGCCCCAGCATTTT; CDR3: CASSGTGHNQPQHF
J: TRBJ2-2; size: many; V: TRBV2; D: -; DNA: TGTGCCAGCACCGCGACTAGAGGGGTGACCGGGGAGCTGTTTTTT; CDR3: CASTATRGVTGELFF
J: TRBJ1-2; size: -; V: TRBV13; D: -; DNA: TGTGCCAGCAGCTTACATCAGGAGCCTGGCTACACCTTC; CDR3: CASSLHQEPGYTF